These T cell receptor beta chains were read from a single sample in a study of T cells in Graves' hyperthyroidism and ophthalmopathy. Each CDR3 protein gets one entry after TCRdb re-called the multiplex PCR reads with MiXCR. This table has about 640,000 distinct CDR3 sequences, less than 25% appearing once. The specimen was blood. These receptors all come from a man younger than 40 with Graves' ophthalmopathy. Both conserved end residues are part of each CDR3. D genes are given only for firm matches. The listing skips clone size in some rows; elsewhere it reads once, few, many or a size class.

TRBJ2-3 | TRBD2 | TRBV3-1 | . | CASSQALAGADTQYF | TGTGCCAGCAGCCAAGCGCTAGCGGGAGCAGATACGCAGTATTTT
TRBJ2-1 | TRBD1 | TRBV7-9 | many | CASSWTGRGHNEQFF | TGTGCCAGCAGCTGGACAGGACGGGGACATAATGAGCAGTTCTTC
TRBJ2-4 | . | TRBV6-1 | few | CASGWRSAKNIQYF | TGTGCCAGCGGGTGGCGTTCAGCCAAAAACATTCAGTACTTC
TRBJ2-1 | TRBD2 | TRBV5-5 | few | CASSLLLADNEQFF | TGTGCCAGCAGCTTGCTACTAGCGGACAATGAGCAGTTCTTC
TRBJ1-1 | TRBD1 | TRBV28 | few | CASSRTGGEAFF | TGTGCCAGCAGTCGGACAGGAGGAGAAGCTTTCTTT
TRBJ1-2 | TRBD1 | TRBV16 | few | CASSQSTGGNYGYTF | TGTGCCAGCAGCCAATCGACAGGGGGCAACTATGGCTACACCTTC
TRBJ1-1 | TRBD1 | TRBV2 | many | CASRTGTGWDTEAFF | TGTGCCAGCAGAACCGGGACAGGGTGGGACACTGAAGCTTTCTTT
TRBJ2-2 | . | TRBV11-2 | . | CASSSLGGFIGELFF | TGTGCCAGCAGCTCATTAGGGGGTTTTATCGGGGAGCTGTTTTTT
TRBJ1-1 | . | TRBV7-2 | few | CASRRGRGAGTEAFF | TGTGCCAGCAGGCGGGGGCGGGGGGCCGGCACTGAAGCTTTCTTT
TRBJ2-3 | TRBD1 | TRBV7-3 | . | CASSLGQGVSTDTQYF | TGTGCCAGCAGCTTAGGACAGGGGGTGAGCACAGATACGCAGTATTTT
TRBJ2-7 | TRBD1 | TRBV2 | many | CASSEMVRGYEQYF | TGTGCCAGCAGTGAAATGGTCAGGGGGTACGAGCAGTACTTC
TRBJ2-6 | TRBD1 | TRBV10-1 | . | CASRGDRVAGANVLTF | TGCGCCAGCAGAGGGGACAGGGTGGCTGGGGCCAACGTCCTGACTTTC
TRBJ1-2 | . | TRBV10-3 | few | CAITERGTTPREGYGYTF | TGTGCCATCACCGAAAGGGGGACGACGCCGAGGGAGGGCTATGGCTACACCTTC
TRBJ2-1 | . | TRBV11-2 | many | CASSLGTNPPYNEQFF | TGTGCCAGCAGCTTAGGGACGAACCCCCCCTACAATGAGCAGTTCTTC
TRBJ2-5 | TRBD2 | TRBV5-1 | . | CASSPYPGLARETQYF | TGCGCCAGCAGCCCCTACCCGGGACTAGCACGAGAGACCCAGTACTTC
TRBJ2-3 | . | TRBV20-1 | many | CSAPWNVRTDTQYF | TGCAGTGCGCCGTGGAACGTACGCACAGATACGCAGTATTTT
TRBJ2-1 | TRBD1 | TRBV12-3/TRBV12-4 | . | CASSPGQGANYNEQFF | TGTGCCAGCAGTCCGGGACAGGGGGCAAATTACAATGAGCAGTTCTTC
TRBJ1-5 | TRBD1 | TRBV6-1 | few | CASREDRAAQPQHF | TGTGCCAGCAGAGAAGACAGGGCTGCTCAGCCCCAGCATTTT
TRBJ2-1 | . | TRBV7-2 | . | CASSRQGINEQFF | TGTGCCAGCAGCCGTCAGGGTATCAATGAGCAGTTCTTC